The 27 T cell receptor beta chains below all came from one sample that was sequenced in a study of cytomegalovirus exposure and HLA in healthy donors (dated by TCRdb to the late 2010s). The method behind the library was the immunoSEQ multiplex PCR assay. A mixture of 60 forward primers for TCR Vbeta segments and 13 reverse primers for TCR Jbeta segments was used in the multiplex PCR. Not all clones reach the TCRdb copy of this immuneACCESS table, which keeps in-frame sequences only. Checked studies attribute under half of the gap to unresolved V genes and leave the rest unexplained. This sample is represented by approximately 210,000 clones; about 79% of them were singletons. 1.5% to 2% of the sample is taken by the ten largest. The material sequenced was PBMCs. These receptors all come from a male donor in good health and CMV-seronegative.

The rearrangement joins TRBV27 to TRBJ1-6; no clear D gene. Germline V CDR1 and CDR2: MNHEY, SMNVEV (reference sequence). The CDR3 covers 12 residues. Trimming removed 6 bases at V and 10 bases at J, with 10 bases between. CDR3 amino acids: CASSQVGSPLHF. The DNA of the CDR3 is TGTGCCAGCAGCCAAGTTGGCTCACCCCTCCACTTT.

The J gene is TRBJ2-5, the V gene TRBV5-1, with a tentative D call TRBD2 (6 bases). Between the trimmed V and J ends, which lost 3 bases and 4 bases, there was a span of 10 bases. This CDR3 contains 13 residues. Per germline, CDR1 SGHRS and CDR2 YFSETQ. CDR3 region: CASSSGGRETQYF. For the CDR3, the DNA is TGCGCCAGCAGCTCCGGGGGTCGAGAGACCCAGTACTTC. Full variable domain (remainder filled in from reference TRBV5-1 and TRBJ2-5): KAGVTQTPRYLIKTRGQQVTLSCSPISGHRSVSWYQQTPGQGLQFLFEYFSETQRNKGNFPGRFSGRQFSNSRSEMNVSTLELGDSALYLCASSSGGRETQYFGPGTRLLVL.

This clone was detected a few times. The rearrangement links TRBV6-6 to TRBJ1-3; tentative D call: TRBD1 (5 bases). This CDR3 contains 15 residues. V shed 7 bases and J shed 2 bases, with 15 bases lying between them. Germline V gene lookup returns CDR1 MNHNY and CDR2 SVGAGI (reference sequence). CDR3 sequence (DNA): TGTGCCAGCAATCCTAGGGGAGGAACTGGAAACACCATATATTTT. The encoded protein is CASNPRGGTGNTIYF.

This clone was recorded a few times. CDR3 region: CASSKRSGTSGGDEQFF. CDR3 sequence (DNA): TGTGCCAGCAGCAAACGATCCGGGACTAGCGGAGGGGATGAGCAGTTCTTC. The rearrangement uses TRBV7-2 and TRBJ2-1; the match to TRBD2 covers 11 bases. This CDR3 is 17 amino acids long. CDR1 is SGHTA and CDR2 is FQGNSA in the germline V gene. V dropped 5 bases and J dropped 8; count of bases not matched to a gene: 14.

This chain uses TRBV27 with TRBJ1-5; D uncertain. The germline V gene has CDR1 MNHEY and CDR2 SMNVEV (reference sequence). V was trimmed by 5 bases and J by 3 bases, leaving 17 bases between them. The CDR3 totals 16 residues. As DNA, the CDR3 is TGTGCCAGCAGTCAAAGACAACCTATGTTCAATCAGCCCCAGCATTTT. Translated: CASSQRQPMFNQPQHF.

The table lists this clone with a few counts. J is TRBJ2-2 and V is TRBV5-1; 7 bases agree with TRBD1. The CDR3 is 14 residues long. Germline V lookup: CDR1 SGHRS, CDR2 YFSETQ. V lost 2 bases and J lost 6; bases outside the gene matches: 4. The CDR3 reads CASSFTGVSGELFF. DNA for the CDR3: TGCGCCAGCAGCTTTACAGGGGTATCCGGGGAGCTGTTTTTT.

The rearrangement joins TRBV28 to TRBJ1-1; 8 bases align to TRBD1. Germline V gene sequence: CDR1 MDHEN, CDR2 SYDVKM. The CDR3 totals 15 residues. Losses at the gene ends were 8 bases for V and 1 base for J; bases not matched to a gene: 9. The DNA for the CDR3 is TGTGCCAGCCAGACGGACAGGGTCTGGAACACTGAAGCTTTCTTT. Residues: CASQTDRVWNTEAFF.

This clone was counted a single time. The genes are TRBV7-2 and TRBJ2-1, with D possibly matching TRBD2 (6 bases). In germline, CDR1 is SGHTA, CDR2 FQGNSA. The V end was cut by 4 bases, the J end by 8 bases, with 15 bases between. CDR3 length equals 14 residues. The CDR3: CASSSRSGVDEQFF. As DNA, the CDR3 is TGTGCCAGCAGCTCTAGATCGGGGGTGGATGAGCAGTTCTTC.

The chain joins TRBV10-3 to TRBJ2-3, with TRBD2 identical over 7 bases. Looked up from germline, CDR1 is ENHRY and CDR2 is SYGVKD. V lost 8 bases and J lost 0; bases outside the gene matches: 11. The CDR3 sequence is 16 residues long. CDR3 sequence (DNA): TGTGCCATCCAGTCGACTACTAGCGCTAGCACAGATACGCAGTATTTT. Protein sequence: CAIQSTTSASTDTQYF.

V and J are TRBV7-2 and TRBJ1-5, with D hard to call. The germline gives CDR1 SGHTA, CDR2 FQGNSA. The germline V and J ends were trimmed by 1 base and 0 bases, with 7 bases remaining between them. The CDR3 length is 15 residues. CDR3 nucleotide sequence: TGTGCCAGCAGCTTAGGAGCGAATAGCAATCAGCCCCAGCATTTT. It encodes CASSLGANSNQPQHF.

In its sample, this clone was seen a few times. The chain has TRBV28 and TRBJ1-1, with 10 positions matching TRBD1. Losses at the gene ends were 5 bases for V and 4 bases for J; bases not matched to a gene: 16. This CDR3 contains 18 residues. Germline V lookup: CDR1 MDHEN, CDR2 SYDVKM. The CDR3 DNA reads as TGTGCCAGCAGTCCCCCTTGGGGACAGGGGAGAGGTGGCACTGAAGCTTTCTTT. As protein: CASSPPWGQGRGGTEAFF.

The chain links TRBV7-8 to TRBJ2-7; TRBD1 is a possible D gene (6 bases). The V and J ends lost 3 bases and 3 bases respectively, with 18 bases between them. In germline, CDR1 is SGHVS, CDR2 FQNEAQ. The CDR3 runs to 16 residues. Written as DNA, the CDR3 is TGTGCCAGCAGCTTGGGGCCCTCGACAGGAAACTACGAGCAGTACTTC. Its protein is CASSLGPSTGNYEQYF.

The J gene is TRBJ2-3, the V gene TRBV9; TRBD2 matches 14 bases. CDR1 and CDR2 from the germline V gene are SGDLS and YYNGEE. The junction had 4 bases not matched to a gene; V was cut back by 2 bases and J by 5 bases. This CDR3 spans 16 amino acids. CDR3 DNA sequence: TGTGCCAGCAGCGTTGGGACTAGCGGGAGTATAGATACGCAGTATTTT. The encoded protein is CASSVGTSGSIDTQYF. Together with reference TRBV9 and TRBJ2-3, the CDR3 gives the full variable domain: DSGVTQTPKHLITATGQRVTLRCSPRSGDLSVYWYQQSLDQGLQFLIQYYNGEERAKGNILERFSAQQFPDLHSELNLSSLELGDSALYFCASSVGTSGSIDTQYFGPGTRLTVL.

This chain links TRBV11-2 with TRBJ2-7; 7 bases fit TRBD1. With 1 base clipped from V and 3 bases from J, the junction kept 3 bases outside the gene matches. This CDR3 contains 14 residues. Looked up from germline, CDR1 is SGHAT and CDR2 is FQNNGV. The CDR3 DNA follows: TGTGCCAGCAGCTTAGTACCAGGGGGCTACGAGCAGTACTTC. As protein: CASSLVPGGYEQYF.

The chain recombines TRBV5-6 with TRBJ1-6; 8 nucleotides line up with TRBD1. CDR3 length equals 15 residues. CDR1 and CDR2 from the germline V gene are SGHDT and YYEEEE. With 5 bases clipped from V and 7 bases from J, the junction kept 8 bases outside the gene matches. For the CDR3, the DNA is TGTGCCAGCAGAACCGGGACAGGAGTAAATTCACCCCTCCACTTT. Protein product: CASRTGTGVNSPLHF.

This chain connects TRBV7-3 to TRBJ1-5; D may be TRBD1 (5 bases). Germline CDR1 reads SGHTA; CDR2 reads FQGTGA. The V gene lost 3 bases and the J gene lost 4 bases, with 7 bases spanning the gap. The length of the CDR3 is 13 residues. CDR3 sequence: CASSFQGNQPQHF. The DNA of the CDR3 is TGTGCCAGCAGCTTCCAGGGAAATCAGCCCCAGCATTTT.

The chain recombines TRBV6-5 with TRBJ1-1, with TRBD1 as a possible D gene (6 bases). The CDR3 sequence is 14 residues long. Germline loops: CDR1 MNHEY, CDR2 SVGAGI. V lost 6 bases and J lost 0, with 11 bases in between. CDR3 nucleotide sequence: TGTGCCAGCAGCTCCACAGGGTTGAACACTGAAGCTTTCTTT. Translated, it gives CASSSTGLNTEAFF.

The rearrangement uses TRBV6-1 and TRBJ1-1, with unresolved D. Germline-derived CDR1 and CDR2 are MNHNS and SASEGT. The CDR3 runs to 12 residues. V was pared by 2 bases and J by 4 bases, with 5 bases between. CDR3 nucleotide sequence: TGTGCCAGCAGTGAATTCAGCACTGAAGCTTTCTTT. It translates to CASSEFSTEAFF.

This clone has a single count. The gene calls are TRBV29-1 and TRBJ2-5, with TRBD1 matching over 9 bases. The end of the DNA aligns better with TRBJ2-7, so the J call may be wrong. The CDR3 has 13 residues. Germline V gene lookup returns CDR1 SQVTM and CDR2 ANQGSEA. CDR3 DNA sequence: TGCAGCGTCGGGACAGGGCCTTACTACGAGCAGTACTTC. Translation: CSVGTGPYYEQYF.

The rearrangement uses TRBV29-1 and TRBJ1-3, with TRBD1 matching 8 bases. The V and J ends lost 7 bases and 4 bases, in that order; junction bases with no gene match: 6. This CDR3 spans 13 amino acids. Per the germline V gene, CDR1 is SQVTM and CDR2 is ANQGSEA. CDR3 DNA sequence: TGCAGCGCTGCAGGGGGCTCAGGAAACACCATATATTTT. The encoded protein is CSAAGGSGNTIYF. Combining the CDR3 with reference TRBV29-1 and TRBJ1-3 gives the whole variable domain SAVISQKPSRDICQRGTSLTIQCQVDSQVTMMFWYRQQPGQSLTLIATANQGSEATYESGFVIDKFPISRPNLTFSTLTVSNMSPEDSSIYLCSAAGGSGNTIYFGEGSWLTVV.

The J gene is TRBJ2-7, the V gene TRBV5-6, with TRBD1 as a possible D gene (6 bases). Germline V gene data show CDR1 as SGHDT and CDR2 as YYEEEE. The CDR3 extends over 15 amino acids. The ends were cut back, 6 bases at V and 0 bases at J, with 16 bases in the middle. The CDR3, as DNA: TGTGCCAGCACCTACCCTACAGGGAGCTCCTACGAGCAGTACTTC. This gives the protein CASTYPTGSSYEQYF.

The rearrangement joins TRBV7-9 to TRBJ1-5; D remains unclear. CDR3 length: 17 amino acids. Between the trimmed V and J ends, which lost 4 bases and 4 bases, there was a span of 20 bases. CDR1 and CDR2 (germline): SEHNR, FQNEAQ (reference sequence). The CDR3 sequence: CASSSHTAVGRNQPQHF. For the CDR3, the DNA is TGTGCCAGCAGCTCACACACGGCGGTAGGTCGGAATCAGCCCCAGCATTTT.

This chain links TRBV7-2 with TRBJ1-6, with unresolved D. The CDR3 length is 12 residues. CDR1 is SGHTA, CDR2 FQGNSA, per germline. V was clipped by 5 bases and J by 11 bases, with 10 bases between them. CDR3 DNA sequence: TGTGCCAGCAGCCCGGGTGTGACACCCCTCCACTTT. It yields the protein CASSPGVTPLHF.

This clone was detected ten times or more. The chain recombines TRBV28 with TRBJ1-1, with D possibly matching TRBD1 (6 bases). This CDR3 is 15 amino acids long. CDR1 is MDHEN, CDR2 SYDVKM, per germline. V lost 5 bases and J 5 bases, leaving 18 bases between the germline ends. This CDR3 is CASSEIRGSRTEAFF. CDR3 bases: TGTGCCAGCAGTGAGATAAGGGGGTCCAGGACTGAAGCTTTCTTT.

This sequence joins TRBV13 and TRBJ2-7; a weak D match, TRBD1 (6 bases). Trimming took 5 bases from V and 2 from J, leaving 13 bases between them. Germline lookup yields CDR1 PRHDT and CDR2 FYEKMQ (reference sequence). The CDR3 length is 14 residues. Written as DNA, the CDR3 is TGTGCCAGCAGCCAGAGGGACACACCCTACGAGCAGTACTTC. It yields the protein CASSQRDTPYEQYF.

This clone was observed a single time. CDR3 residues: CSASQGVGNTIYF. The CDR3 nucleotides read TGCAGCGCCAGTCAGGGGGTTGGAAACACCATATATTTT. The chain is built from TRBV29-1 and TRBJ1-3; 7 bases line up with TRBD1. The CDR3 has 13 residues. Germline values: CDR1 SQVTM, CDR2 ANQGSEA. V lost 7 bases to trimming and J lost 3 bases; unmatched junction nucleotides: 6.

This clone has only a few counts. The J gene is TRBJ1-1, the V gene TRBV28; D uncertain. V was pared by 2 bases and J by 0 bases, with 7 bases between. Germline CDR1 is MDHEN and CDR2 is SYDVKM. The CDR3 loop spans 14 amino acids. CDR3 DNA: TGTGCCAGCAGTTTAGCACAGATGAACACTGAAGCTTTCTTT. Translating gives CASSLAQMNTEAFF.